Below, 16 T cell receptor beta chains from the same sample are listed, as sequenced in a study of early T cells in non-severe SARS-CoV-2 infection. TCRdb used MiXCR to reprocess the 5' RACE reads, holding one entry per CDR3 protein. The table lists about 70,000 distinct CDR3 sequences, approximately 10% of them singletons. Sample: whole blood. The receptors derive from an adult who was a healthcare worker with PCR-confirmed SARS-CoV-2 infection or an uninfected control (not recorded which).

This clonotype came up a few times. The CDR3 loop reads CSARLHPHGGLGETQYF. CDR3 DNA sequence: TGCAGTGCTAGACTCCATCCCCACGGGGGTTTGGGGGAGACCCAGTACTTC. The V call is TRBV20-1, the J call TRBJ2-5; D is perhaps TRBD2 (6 bases). The length of the CDR3 is 17 residues. Trimming pared 2 bases from V and 5 bases from J, leaving 24 bases between. Germline CDR1 reads DFQATT; CDR2 reads SNEGSKA (reference sequence).

The chain has TRBV18 and TRBJ1-2; D remains unclear. Germline V gives CDR1 KGHSH, CDR2 LQKENI. The CDR3 runs to 15 residues. With 3 bases removed from V and 4 bases from J, the gap between germline ends came to 15 bases. CDR3 sequence reads: CASSPSAVGSYGYTF. CDR3 in DNA: TGTGCCAGCTCACCGTCCGCCGTAGGGAGCTATGGCTACACCTTC.

Concerning this clonotype: A much larger clone sits a single nucleotide away, making a read error possible. J is TRBJ2-1 and V is TRBV5-1; weak D call: TRBD2 (6 bases). The CDR3 contains 20 residues. Germline V gene data show CDR1 as SGHRS and CDR2 as YFSETQ. CDR3 in DNA: TGCACCAGCAGCTTGAGGGGAAGAGGGACCTCAAGGAGGGATTACAATGAGCAGTTCTTC. This encodes CTSSLRGRGTSRRDYNEQFF.

There are many counts of this clonotype. This chain joins TRBV12-3 or TRBV12-4 and TRBJ2-1; D tentatively reads TRBD1 or TRBD2 (5 bases each). The CDR3 has 14 residues. With 7 bases removed from V and 3 bases from J, the gap between germline ends came to 13 bases. The CDR3 here is CASTSGTLYNEQFF. CDR3 nucleotide sequence: TGTGCCAGCACCTCCGGGACCCTCTACAATGAGCAGTTCTTC.

This clonotype was counted only a few times. The V and J genes are TRBV5-1 and TRBJ2-1; D unresolved. The CDR3 is made up of 13 amino acids. Per germline, CDR1 SGHRS and CDR2 YFSETQ. The V and J ends lost 0 bases and 7 bases respectively, with 8 bases between them. CDR3 amino acids: CASSLGLLNEQFF. In DNA form, the CDR3 reads TGCGCCAGCAGCTTGGGACTCTTGAATGAGCAGTTCTTC. The whole variable domain, filled in from reference TRBV5-1 and TRBJ2-1, reads KAGVTQTPRYLIKTRGQQVTLSCSPISGHRSVSWYQQTPGQGLQFLFEYFSETQRNKGNFPGRFSGRQFSNSRSEMNVSTLELGDSALYLCASSLGLLNEQFFGPGTRLTVL.

J is TRBJ1-1 and V is TRBV6-5; 8 nucleotides align to TRBD1. Germline CDR1 MNHEY, CDR2 SVGAGI. CDR3 length equals 19 residues. V shed 2 bases, J shed 3 bases, and the junction held 17 bases outside the gene matches. In nucleotides, the CDR3 is TGTGCCAGCAGTTACGTACAGGGGGGTAAAAGAGGAGAGGACACTGAAGCTTTCTTT. It encodes CASSYVQGGKRGEDTEAFF.

This clonotype was observed at least ten times. This chain links TRBV9 with TRBJ1-1; no firm D call. Trimming pared 0 bases from V and 4 bases from J, leaving 13 bases between. Germline V gene sequence: CDR1 SGDLS, CDR2 YYNGEE. The length of the CDR3 is 15 residues. The CDR3 loop reads CASSVAFGAGTEAFF. The CDR3 bases are TGTGCCAGCAGCGTAGCTTTTGGAGCGGGCACTGAAGCTTTCTTT.

This clonotype was picked up a small number of times. The chain combines TRBV11-2 with TRBJ2-5; D perhaps matches TRBD1 (5 bases). The CDR3 extends over 12 amino acids. V lost 4 bases and J lost 7, with 10 bases in between. Looked up from germline, CDR1 is SGHAT and CDR2 is FQNNGV. The CDR3 DNA sequence: TGTGCCAGCAGCTACGAACAGGCGACCCAGTACTTC. Translated, it gives CASSYEQATQYF.

This clonotype came up once. The chain recombines TRBV5-5 with TRBJ1-2, with 7 bases identical to TRBD1. Germline assignment: CDR1 SGHKS and CDR2 YYEKEE (reference sequence). With V trimmed by 5 bases and J by 7 bases, 8 bases remained unmatched. The CDR3 length is 13 residues. The CDR3, as DNA: TGTGCCAGCAGAACCCACAGGGGTTCTGGCTACACCTTC. Translated, it gives CASRTHRGSGYTF.

The chain employs TRBV7-3 and TRBJ2-5; 14 bases agree with TRBD2. With V trimmed by 5 bases and J by 5 bases, 7 bases remained unmatched. CDR3 length: 16 amino acids. Germline V gene sequence: CDR1 SGHTA, CDR2 FQGTGA. The CDR3, as DNA: TGTGCCAGCAGCCTCTCGGGACTAGCGGGGGTTGAGACCCAGTACTTC. This sequence encodes CASSLSGLAGVETQYF.

The chain links TRBV6-2 or TRBV6-3 to TRBJ1-5; no clear D gene. CDR1 MNHEY and CDR2 SVGEGT come from the germline V gene. This CDR3 has 14 amino acids. The V end was cut by 5 bases, the J end by 7 bases, with 15 bases between. CDR3 sequence reads: CASSPAGGYQPQHF. CDR3 sequence (DNA): TGTGCCAGCAGTCCCGCAGGAGGGTACCAGCCCCAGCATTTT.

This sequence joins TRBV5-1 and TRBJ2-2; 7 bases map to TRBD2. The CDR3 has 14 residues. The V gene's germline CDR1 is SGHRS and CDR2 YFSETQ. The V gene end was trimmed by 6 bases and the J gene end by 1 base; junction bases not matched to a gene: 3. The CDR3 DNA reads TGCGCCAGCACCTTAGCGGGGAACACCGGGGAGCTGTTTTTT. It yields the protein CASTLAGNTGELFF.

This clonotype was counted at least ten times. This chain uses TRBV25-1 with TRBJ2-3; no definite D call. Germline assignment: CDR1 MGHDK and CDR2 SYGVNS. There are 14 residues in the CDR3. Trimming cost V 1 base and J 2 bases, with 7 bases left between them. CDR3 DNA: TGTGCCAGCAGTGAATTCAGGAACACAGATACGCAGTATTTT. This codes for CASSEFRNTDTQYF.

The table lists this clonotype with many counts. V and J are TRBV7-2 and TRBJ2-1, with 13 bases aligning to TRBD2. The CDR3 runs 16 residues. With 4 bases clipped from V and 7 bases from J, the junction kept 7 bases outside the gene matches. CDR1 SGHTA and CDR2 FQGNSA come from the germline V gene. CDR3 coding DNA: TGTGCCAGCAGCTCGAGGACTAGCGGGGGTCCTAATGAGCAGTTCTTC. The encoded protein is CASSSRTSGGPNEQFF.

In this sample, this clonotype turned up many times. The chain recombines TRBV7-6 with TRBJ2-1; D possibly matches TRBD1 or TRBD2 (5 bases each). The CDR3 totals 16 residues. Trimming removed 1 base at V and 0 bases at J, with 10 bases between. CDR1 SGHVS and CDR2 FNYEAQ come from the germline V gene. CDR3 sequence reads: CASSLEQGPSYNEQFF. The CDR3 DNA sequence: TGTGCCAGCAGCTTAGAGCAGGGACCCTCCTACAATGAGCAGTTCTTC. Using reference TRBV7-6 and TRBJ2-1 for the parts outside the CDR3, the full variable domain is GAGVSQSPRYKVTKRGQDVALRCDPISGHVSLYWYRQALGQGPEFLTYFNYEAQQDKSGLPNDRFSAERPEGSISTLTIQRTEQRDSAMYRCASSLEQGPSYNEQFFGPGTRLTVL.

The rearrangement uses TRBV20-1 and TRBJ1-4, with D possibly matching TRBD1 (5 bases). The CDR3 spans 14 residues. Trimming cost V 0 bases and J 8 bases, with 13 bases left between them. Germline V gene lookup returns CDR1 DFQATT and CDR2 SNEGSKA (reference sequence). The CDR3 here is CSARDVGGGEKLFF. CDR3 sequence (DNA): TGCAGTGCTAGAGATGTCGGGGGAGGGGAAAAACTGTTTTTT.